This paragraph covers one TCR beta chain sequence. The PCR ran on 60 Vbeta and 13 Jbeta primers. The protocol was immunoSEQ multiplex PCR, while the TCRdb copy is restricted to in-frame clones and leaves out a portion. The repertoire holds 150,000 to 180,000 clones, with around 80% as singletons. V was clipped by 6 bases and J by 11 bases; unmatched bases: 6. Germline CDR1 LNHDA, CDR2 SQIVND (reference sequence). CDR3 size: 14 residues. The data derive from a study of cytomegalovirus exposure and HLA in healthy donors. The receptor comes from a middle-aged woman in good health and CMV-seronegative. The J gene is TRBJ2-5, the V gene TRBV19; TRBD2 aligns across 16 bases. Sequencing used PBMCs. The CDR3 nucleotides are TGTGCCAGTAGGGGGACTAGCGGGGGGGAAGTTCAGTACTTC. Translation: CASRGTSGGEVQYF.